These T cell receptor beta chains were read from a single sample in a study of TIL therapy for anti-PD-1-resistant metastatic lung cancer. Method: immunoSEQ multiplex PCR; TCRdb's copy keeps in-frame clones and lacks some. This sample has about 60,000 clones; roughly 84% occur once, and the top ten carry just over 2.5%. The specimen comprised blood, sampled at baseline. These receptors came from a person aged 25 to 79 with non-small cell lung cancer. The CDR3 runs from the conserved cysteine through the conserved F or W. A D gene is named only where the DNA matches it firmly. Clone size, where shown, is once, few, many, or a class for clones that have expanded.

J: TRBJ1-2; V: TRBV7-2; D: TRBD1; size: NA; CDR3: CASSLGQGAGNGYTF; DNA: TGTGCCAGCAGCCTGGGACAGGGGGCAGGGAATGGCTACACCTTC
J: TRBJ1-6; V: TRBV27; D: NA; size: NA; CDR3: CASGDNSPFSPLHF; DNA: TGTGCCAGCGGAGACAATTCGCCCTTTTCACCCCTCCACTTT
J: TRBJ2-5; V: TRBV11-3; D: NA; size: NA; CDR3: CASSFTSGTQYF; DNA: TGTGCCAGCAGCTTCACGAGCGGGACCCAGTACTTC
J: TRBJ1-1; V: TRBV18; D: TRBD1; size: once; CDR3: CASSRTGGDTEAFF; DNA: TGTGCCAGCTCACGAACAGGGGGCGACACTGAAGCTTTCTTT
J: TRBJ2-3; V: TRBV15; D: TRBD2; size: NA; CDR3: CATSLGGLAGVTDTQYF; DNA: TGTGCCACCAGCCTTGGGGGACTAGCGGGGGTTACAGATACGCAGTATTTT
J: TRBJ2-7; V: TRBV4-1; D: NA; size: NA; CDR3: CASSQGMFSYEQYF; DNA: TGCGCCAGCAGCCAAGGAATGTTCAGCTACGAGCAGTACTTC
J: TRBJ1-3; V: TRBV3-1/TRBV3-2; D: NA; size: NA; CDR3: CASSQEVPRGSGNTIYF; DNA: TGTGCCAGCAGCCAAGAAGTTCCGCGGGGCTCTGGAAACACCATATATTTT
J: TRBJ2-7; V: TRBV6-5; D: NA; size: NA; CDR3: CASSTPGTAQYF; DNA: TGTGCCAGCAGTACACCCGGGACTGCGCAGTACTTC
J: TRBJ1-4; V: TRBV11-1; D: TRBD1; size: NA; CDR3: CASSDGTGGLFF; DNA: TGTGCCAGCAGCGACGGGACAGGGGGACTGTTTTTT
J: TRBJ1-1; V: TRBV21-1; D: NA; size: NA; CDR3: CASSSEGDGIEAFF; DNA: TGTGCCAGCAGCTCCGAGGGGGACGGAATTGAAGCTTTCTTT
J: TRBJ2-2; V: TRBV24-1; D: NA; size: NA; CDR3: CATSKPNTGELFF; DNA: TGTGCCACCAGTAAACCGAACACCGGGGAGCTGTTTTTT
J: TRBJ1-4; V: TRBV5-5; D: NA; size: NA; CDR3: CASSRDGPTDEKLFF; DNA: TGTGCCAGCAGCCGAGATGGACCGACAGATGAAAAACTGTTTTTT
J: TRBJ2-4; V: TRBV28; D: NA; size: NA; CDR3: CASSTYREAKNIQYF; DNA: TGTGCCAGCAGTACTTACAGGGAAGCCAAAAACATTCAGTACTTC
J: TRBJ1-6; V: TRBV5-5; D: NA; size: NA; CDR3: CASSQIGGDSPLHF; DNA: TGTGCCAGCAGCCAGATCGGGGGGGATTCACCCCTCCACTTT
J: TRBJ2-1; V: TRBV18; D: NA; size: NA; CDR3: CASSPPRTALDYNEQFF; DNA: TGTGCCAGCTCACCACCGAGAACAGCATTAGACTACAATGAGCAGTTCTTC
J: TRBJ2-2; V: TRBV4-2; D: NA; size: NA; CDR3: CASSQEWNTGELFF; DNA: TGTGCCAGCAGCCAAGAATGGAACACCGGGGAGCTGTTTTTT
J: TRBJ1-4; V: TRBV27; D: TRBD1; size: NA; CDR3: CASSFQGGNEKLFF; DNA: TGTGCCAGCAGTTTTCAAGGGGGCAATGAAAAACTGTTTTTT
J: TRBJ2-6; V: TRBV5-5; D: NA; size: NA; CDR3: CASSLSQGSPGANVLTF; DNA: TGTGCCAGCAGCTTGTCTCAGGGCAGTCCTGGGGCCAACGTCCTGACTTTC
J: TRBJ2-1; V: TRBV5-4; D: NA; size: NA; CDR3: CASSYQSGPYNEQFF; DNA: TGTGCCAGCAGCTATCAGAGCGGGCCTTACAATGAGCAGTTCTTC
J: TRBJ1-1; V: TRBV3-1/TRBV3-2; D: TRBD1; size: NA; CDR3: CASSQDWRGQSTEAFF; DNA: TGTGCCAGCAGCCAAGATTGGAGGGGGCAGAGCACTGAAGCTTTCTTT
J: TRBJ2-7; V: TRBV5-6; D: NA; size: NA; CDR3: CASSLRNSYEQYF; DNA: TGTGCCAGCAGCTTGAGGAACTCCTACGAGCAGTACTTC
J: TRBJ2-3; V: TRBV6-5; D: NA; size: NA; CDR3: CASSYWGRLDTQYF; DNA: TGTGCCAGCAGTTACTGGGGCCGGTTAGATACGCAGTATTTT